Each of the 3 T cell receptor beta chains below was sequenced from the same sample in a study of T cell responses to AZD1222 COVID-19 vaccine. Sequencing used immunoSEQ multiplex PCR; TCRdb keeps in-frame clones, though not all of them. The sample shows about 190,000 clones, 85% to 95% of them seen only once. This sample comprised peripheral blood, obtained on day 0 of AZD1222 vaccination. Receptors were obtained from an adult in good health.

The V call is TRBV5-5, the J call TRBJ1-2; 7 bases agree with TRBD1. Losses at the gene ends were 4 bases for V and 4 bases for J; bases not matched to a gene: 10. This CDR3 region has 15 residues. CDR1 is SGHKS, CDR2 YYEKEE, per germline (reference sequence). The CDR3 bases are TGTGCCAGCAGCGTTAAACAGGGGTCGGTCTATGGCTACACCTTC. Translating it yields CASSVKQGSVYGYTF.

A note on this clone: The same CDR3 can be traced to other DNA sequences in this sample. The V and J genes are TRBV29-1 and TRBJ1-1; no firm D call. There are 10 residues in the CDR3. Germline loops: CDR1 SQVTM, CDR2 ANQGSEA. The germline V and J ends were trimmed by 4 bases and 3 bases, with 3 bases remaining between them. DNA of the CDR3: TGCAGCGTTGGCTACACTGAAGCTTTCTTT. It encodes CSVGYTEAFF.

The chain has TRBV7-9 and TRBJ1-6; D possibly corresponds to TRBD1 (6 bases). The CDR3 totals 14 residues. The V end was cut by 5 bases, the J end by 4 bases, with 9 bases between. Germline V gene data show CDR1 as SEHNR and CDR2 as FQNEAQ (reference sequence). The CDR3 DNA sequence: TGTGCCAGCAGCGTGGACAGTTATAATTCACCCCTCCACTTT. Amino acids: CASSVDSYNSPLHF.